The clone carrying this T cell receptor beta chain was seen once. What it binds is not known. The data stem from a study of cytomegalovirus exposure and HLA in healthy donors. General study points: A later analysis found TCR association rates differed by HLA locus, highest for DRB1 and lowest for HLA-C. There were several of the most significant clusters that appeared linked to common viral pathogens in a later analysis. Analyzed later, most CMV-associated TCR beta chains appeared HLA-restricted.

Germline CDR1 SGHRS, CDR2 YFSETQ. The V end lost 5 bases, the J end lost 5 bases, and 22 bases lay between the germline ends. CDR3 length equals 16 residues. The PCR was carried out with 60 Vbeta primers and 13 Jbeta primers. Sequencing used immunoSEQ multiplex PCR; TCRdb keeps in-frame clones, though not all of them. The repertoire holds under 150,000 clones, approximately 80% seen once, with approximately 1.4% in the top ten. Sample: PBMCs. This sequence was found in a middle-aged woman in good health and CMV-seronegative. J is TRBJ2-5 and V is TRBV5-1, with D possibly being TRBD1 (8 bases). Here the CDR3 DNA reads TGCGCCAGCAGTTTACATCCAGACAGGGGAGGGGAGACCCAGTACTTC. Its protein is CASSLHPDRGGETQYF.